The clone carrying this T cell receptor beta chain has just one count. This CDR3 is built from 15 residues. Germline V gene sequence: CDR1 MDHEN, CDR2 SYDVKM. Trimming removed 4 bases at V and 4 bases at J, with 16 bases between. Original handling: Estimated nucleated cell counts came from reference gene primer amplification. Assay used: immunoSEQ multiplex PCR; TCRdb lists only in-frame clones, some missing. V and J calls and clone size are given by that table; D and trimming were obtained from the DNA. The sample contains roughly 66,000 clones, roughly nine tenths of which appear only once. The sample is drawn from a study of blood T cell repertoires in COVID-19. Study-wide background: COVID-19 samples from acute and convalescent phases originated in the United States, Italy and Spain. PBMCs, B-cell-depleted T cells, or T cells provided the cDNA or gDNA that made up the material.

This TCR derives from a human donor in a cohort sampled during active COVID-19. Sequenced input: peripheral blood. V is TRBV28 and J is TRBJ1-2; D remains unclear. The CDR3 sequence: CASSSTDSFGYGYTF. The CDR3 DNA is TGTGCCAGCAGTTCCACGGACTCGTTTGGCTATGGCTACACCTTC.